The clone carrying this T cell receptor (beta chain) has only a few counts. The length of the CDR3 is 13 residues. The V gene's germline CDR1 is LNHNV and CDR2 YYDKDF (reference sequence). Trimming left V 1 base short and J 14 bases short, with 17 bases between. MiXCR was run by TCRdb on the RT-PCR reads, yielding one entry per CDR3 protein. Counted here are almost 90,000 distinct CDR3 sequences, approximately 5% occurring once; the ten biggest clones make up 2% to 3%. These data originate in a study of patients and donors after allogeneic stem cell transplantation. V and J are TRBV15 and TRBJ1-2; D unresolved. The clonotype originates from a human donor who was either an allogeneic HSCT recipient or a stem cell or donor lymphocyte infusion donor (not recorded which). It is not recorded whose cells these are; they may come from a transplant donor. Sequenced: blood, either unsorted or a sorted T cell fraction (not recorded which). The CDR3 is CATSRVVAGTLTF. The CDR3 DNA reads TGTGCCACCAGCAGAGTAGTCGCTGGCACCCTAACCTTC.